This TCR beta chain was identified in a study of T cell changes during pregnancy in multiple sclerosis. V lost 0 bases and J lost 1, with 9 bases in between. This CDR3 contains 15 residues. The germline V gene encodes CDR1 LGHNA and CDR2 YSLEER. The protocol was immunoSEQ multiplex PCR, while the TCRdb copy is restricted to in-frame clones and leaves out a portion. The table has about 64,000 clones, over 85% seen once; the top ten hold approximately 1.4%. This chain uses TRBV4-3 with TRBJ2-5; D is undetermined. This TCR came from a female donor with multiple sclerosis, enrolled in a pregnancy study. Specimen: peripheral blood, collected in the second trimester of pregnancy. CDR3 sequence reads: CASSQDLAAQETQYF. The CDR3 DNA reads TGCGCCAGCAGCCAAGATTTGGCGGCCCAAGAGACCCAGTACTTC.